This record covers a single T cell receptor (beta chain). Germline V gene lookup returns CDR1 LNHDA and CDR2 SQIVND (reference sequence). The CDR3 length is 14 residues. V trimming: 7 bases; J trimming: 10 bases; junction bases outside the gene matches: 15. The data originate from a study of blood T cell repertoires in COVID-19. Study summary: There were acute and convalescent COVID-19 samples, and they came from the United States, Italy and Spain. The analysed material was cDNA or gDNA that came from T cells, B-cell-depleted T cells, or PBMCs.

Methods used by the authors: Scientists estimated how many nucleated cells there were by amplifying reference gene primers. This table comes from immunoSEQ multiplex PCR, and its TCRdb copy is limited to in-frame clones, with some not included. V and J calls and clone size are given by that table; D and trimming were obtained from the DNA. Of under 200,000 clones listed, approximately 90% are singletons. Material for sequencing was peripheral blood. This TCR derives from a man in his fifties with acute or convalescent COVID-19. J is TRBJ2-5 and V is TRBV19, with 7 bases identical to TRBD1. This CDR3 is CASKLRDSGRDQYF. Here the CDR3 DNA reads TGTGCCAGTAAGCTACGGGACAGCGGCCGAGACCAGTACTTC.